This TCR beta chain emerged from a study of blood T cell repertoires in COVID-19. The overall study: Some COVID-19 samples were acute and others convalescent; all came from the United States, Italy and Spain. Nucleic acid was either cDNA or gDNA, and it came from T cells, B-cell-depleted T cells, or PBMCs.

Repertoires were generated with immunoSEQ multiplex PCR, while TCRdb's copy carries only in-frame clones and drops some. The sample has roughly 160,000 clones; about 80% are singletons. The CDR3 runs 16 residues. Sequenced input: peripheral blood. The gene calls are TRBV21-1 and TRBJ2-1; the D call TRBD1 from the table was never checked on the DNA. TRBV21-1 is shown as a pseudogene. The sequence was obtained from a man in his 70s with active or convalescent COVID-19. CDR3 in DNA: TGTGCCAGCAGCAATCAGGGGAAAGACTCCTACAATGAGCAGTTCTTC. It encodes CASSNQGKDSYNEQFF.